This is a list of T cell receptor beta chains from one sample in a study of T-cell memory formation after mild COVID-19. MiXCR, run by TCRdb on the 5' RACE reads, gives a single entry per CDR3 protein. The sample has about 13,000 distinct CDR3 sequences; 12% are singletons. Sequencing was done on a sample of PBMCs or a T cell subset sorted from them (not recorded which). The receptors stem from an adult woman who had mild COVID-19 (a few samples of this study predate the infection). Cell type and time point are not known. Both conserved end residues are part of each CDR3. D genes are given only for firm matches.

CDR3aa: CASSEIRGANQFF
len: 13
v_gene: TRBV2
d_gene: -

CDR3aa: CASSLDGFPGGGAGELFF
len: 18
v_gene: TRBV6-5
d_gene: TRBD2

CDR3aa: CAWSVQGKAQYF
len: 12
v_gene: TRBV30
d_gene: TRBD1

CDR3aa: CASSLMGAASPLHF
len: 14
v_gene: TRBV12-3/TRBV12-4
d_gene: -

CDR3aa: CASSWGTSGGLNEQFF
len: 16
v_gene: TRBV5-8
d_gene: TRBD2

CDR3aa: CASSLGLAGGPNEQFF
len: 16
v_gene: TRBV12-3/TRBV12-4
d_gene: TRBD2

CDR3aa: CATSISQGHGNQPQHF
len: 16
v_gene: TRBV15
d_gene: -

CDR3aa: CASSQEQGPESSYEQYF
len: 17
v_gene: TRBV4-3
d_gene: -

CDR3aa: CASSLIRGNTEAFF
len: 14
v_gene: TRBV5-6
d_gene: -

CDR3aa: CSARDTGGEVYGYTF
len: 15
v_gene: TRBV20-1
d_gene: TRBD1

CDR3aa: CASSPYRQKGYEQYF
len: 15
v_gene: TRBV7-2
d_gene: -

CDR3aa: CASSSLRDSSYEQYF
len: 15
v_gene: TRBV27
d_gene: TRBD1

CDR3aa: CAWSVSASYEQYF
len: 13
v_gene: TRBV30
d_gene: -

CDR3aa: CASSERDIYGYTF
len: 13
v_gene: TRBV25-1
d_gene: -

CDR3aa: CASSLRLPWNTEAFF
len: 15
v_gene: TRBV6-2/TRBV6-3
d_gene: -

CDR3aa: CASIPTEPGLAVTGELFF
len: 18
v_gene: TRBV7-9
d_gene: TRBD2

CDR3aa: CASSYYPDDGYTF
len: 13
v_gene: TRBV12-3/TRBV12-4
d_gene: -

CDR3aa: CASSPGDTEAFF
len: 12
v_gene: TRBV7-8
d_gene: -

CDR3aa: CASSTDRTVNTEAFF
len: 15
v_gene: TRBV11-1
d_gene: -

CDR3aa: CASTLSGRSDEQYF
len: 14
v_gene: TRBV7-9
d_gene: TRBD2

CDR3aa: CASSLAAGLATDTQYF
len: 16
v_gene: TRBV7-2
d_gene: TRBD2

CDR3aa: CASSQAGEWGDTQYF
len: 15
v_gene: TRBV14
d_gene: -

CDR3aa: CASSPPRGLGGYGYTF
len: 16
v_gene: TRBV7-9
d_gene: -

CDR3aa: CASCDQGIQETQYF
len: 14
v_gene: TRBV5-1
d_gene: -

CDR3aa: CAWSSIPGMGGQETQYF
len: 17
v_gene: TRBV30
d_gene: -